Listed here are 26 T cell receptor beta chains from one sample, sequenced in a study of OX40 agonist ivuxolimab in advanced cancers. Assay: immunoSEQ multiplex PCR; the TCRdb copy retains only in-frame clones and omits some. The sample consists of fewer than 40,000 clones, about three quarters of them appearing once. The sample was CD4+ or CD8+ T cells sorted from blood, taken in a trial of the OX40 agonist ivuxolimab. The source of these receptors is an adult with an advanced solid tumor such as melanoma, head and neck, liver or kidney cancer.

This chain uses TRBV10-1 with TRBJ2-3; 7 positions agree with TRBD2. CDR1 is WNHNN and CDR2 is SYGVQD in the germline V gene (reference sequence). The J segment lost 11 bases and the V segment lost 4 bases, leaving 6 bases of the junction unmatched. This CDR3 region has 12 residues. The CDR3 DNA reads TGCGCCAGCAGTGGGGAGGGCGCCAAGCAGTATTTT. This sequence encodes CASSGEGAKQYF.

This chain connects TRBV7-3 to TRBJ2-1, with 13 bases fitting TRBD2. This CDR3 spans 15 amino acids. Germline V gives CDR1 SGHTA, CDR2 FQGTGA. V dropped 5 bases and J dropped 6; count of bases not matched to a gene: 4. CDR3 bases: TGTGCCAGCAGCCCGGGACTAGCGGGAAGCAATGAGCAGTTCTTC. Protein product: CASSPGLAGSNEQFF.

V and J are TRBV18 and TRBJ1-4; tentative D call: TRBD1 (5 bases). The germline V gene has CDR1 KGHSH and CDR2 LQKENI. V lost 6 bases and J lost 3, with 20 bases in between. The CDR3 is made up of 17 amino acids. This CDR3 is CASSLGQGGQPNEKLFF. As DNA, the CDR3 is TGTGCCAGCTCTCTAGGACAAGGAGGCCAGCCTAATGAAAAACTGTTTTTT.

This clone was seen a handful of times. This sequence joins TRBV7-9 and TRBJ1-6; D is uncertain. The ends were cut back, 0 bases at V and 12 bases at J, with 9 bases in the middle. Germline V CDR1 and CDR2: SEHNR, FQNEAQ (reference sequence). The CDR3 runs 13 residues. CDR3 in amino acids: CASSLATLEPLHF. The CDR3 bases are TGTGCCAGCAGCTTAGCCACGCTGGAACCCCTCCACTTT.

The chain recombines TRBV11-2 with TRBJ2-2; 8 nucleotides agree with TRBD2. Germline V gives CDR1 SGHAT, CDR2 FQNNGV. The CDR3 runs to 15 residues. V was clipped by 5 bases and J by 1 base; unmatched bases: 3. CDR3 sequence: CASSPRGGNTGELFF. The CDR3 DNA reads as TGTGCCAGCAGCCCCCGGGGGGGGAACACCGGGGAGCTGTTTTTT.

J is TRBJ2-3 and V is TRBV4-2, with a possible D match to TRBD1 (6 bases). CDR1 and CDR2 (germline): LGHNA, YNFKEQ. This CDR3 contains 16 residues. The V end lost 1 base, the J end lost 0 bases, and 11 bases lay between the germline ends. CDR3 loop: CASSQARGSSTDTQYF. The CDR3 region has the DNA TGTGCCAGCAGCCAAGCCAGGGGTTCTAGCACAGATACGCAGTATTTT.

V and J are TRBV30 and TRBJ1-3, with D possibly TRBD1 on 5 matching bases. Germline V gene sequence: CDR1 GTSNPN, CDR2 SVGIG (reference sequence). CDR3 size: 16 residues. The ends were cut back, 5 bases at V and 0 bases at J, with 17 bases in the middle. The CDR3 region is CAWGYRGLLSGNTIYF. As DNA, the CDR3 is TGTGCCTGGGGGTATAGGGGACTCCTCTCTGGAAACACCATATATTTT.

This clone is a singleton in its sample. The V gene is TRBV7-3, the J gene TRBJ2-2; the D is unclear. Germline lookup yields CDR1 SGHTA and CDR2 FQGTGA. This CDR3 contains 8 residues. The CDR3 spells CSTGELFF. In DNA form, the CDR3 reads TGTAGCACCGGGGAGCTGTTTTTT.

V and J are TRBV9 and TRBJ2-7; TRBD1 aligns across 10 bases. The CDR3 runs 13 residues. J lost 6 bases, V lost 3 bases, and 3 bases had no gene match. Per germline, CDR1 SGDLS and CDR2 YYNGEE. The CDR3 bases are TGTGCCAGCAGCGGACAGGGGGCGCGCGAGCAGTACTTC. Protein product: CASSGQGAREQYF.

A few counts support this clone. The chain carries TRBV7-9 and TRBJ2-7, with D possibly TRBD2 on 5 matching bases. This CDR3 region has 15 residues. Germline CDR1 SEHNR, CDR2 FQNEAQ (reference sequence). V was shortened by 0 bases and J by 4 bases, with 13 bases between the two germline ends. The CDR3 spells CASSLAQAGGYEQYF. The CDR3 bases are TGTGCCAGCAGCTTAGCGCAGGCGGGCGGGTACGAGCAGTACTTC.

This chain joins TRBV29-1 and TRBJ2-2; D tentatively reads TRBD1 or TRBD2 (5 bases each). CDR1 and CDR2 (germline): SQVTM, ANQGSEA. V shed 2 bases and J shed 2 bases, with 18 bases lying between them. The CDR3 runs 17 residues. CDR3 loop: CSVERDQKPRNTGELFF. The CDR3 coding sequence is TGCAGCGTTGAAAGGGACCAGAAACCCCGTAACACCGGGGAGCTGTTTTTT.

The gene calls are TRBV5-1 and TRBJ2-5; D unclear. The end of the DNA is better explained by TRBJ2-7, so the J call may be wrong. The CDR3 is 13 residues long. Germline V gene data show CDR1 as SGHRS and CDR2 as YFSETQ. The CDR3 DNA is TGCGCCAGCAGCTTGGCCTCGGGCTACGAGCAGTACTTC. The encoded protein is CASSLASGYEQYF.

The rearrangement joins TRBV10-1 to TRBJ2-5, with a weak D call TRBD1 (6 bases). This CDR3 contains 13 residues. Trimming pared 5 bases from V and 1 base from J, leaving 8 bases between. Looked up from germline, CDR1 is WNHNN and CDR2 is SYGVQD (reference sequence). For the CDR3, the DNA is TGCGCCAGCAGTCAGGGGTCCCAAGAGACCCAGTACTTC. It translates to CASSQGSQETQYF.

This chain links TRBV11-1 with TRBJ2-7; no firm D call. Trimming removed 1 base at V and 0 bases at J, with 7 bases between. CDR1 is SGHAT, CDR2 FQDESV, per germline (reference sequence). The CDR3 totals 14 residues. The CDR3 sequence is CASSLEVVSYEQYF. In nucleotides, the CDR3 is TGTGCCAGCAGCTTAGAAGTGGTCTCCTACGAGCAGTACTTC.

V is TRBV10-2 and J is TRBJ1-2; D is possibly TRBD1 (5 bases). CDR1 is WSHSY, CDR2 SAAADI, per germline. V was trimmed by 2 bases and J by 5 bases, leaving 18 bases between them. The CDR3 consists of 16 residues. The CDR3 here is CASSEGQATGFYGYTF. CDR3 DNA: TGCGCCAGCAGTGAGGGACAAGCGACGGGGTTTTATGGCTACACCTTC.

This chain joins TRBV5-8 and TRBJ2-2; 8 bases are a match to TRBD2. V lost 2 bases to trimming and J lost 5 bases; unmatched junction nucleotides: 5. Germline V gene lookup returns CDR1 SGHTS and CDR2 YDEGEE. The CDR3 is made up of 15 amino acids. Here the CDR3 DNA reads TGTGCCAGCAGCTTCATCGGGAGGGGGACCGGGGAGCTGTTTTTT. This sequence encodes CASSFIGRGTGELFF.

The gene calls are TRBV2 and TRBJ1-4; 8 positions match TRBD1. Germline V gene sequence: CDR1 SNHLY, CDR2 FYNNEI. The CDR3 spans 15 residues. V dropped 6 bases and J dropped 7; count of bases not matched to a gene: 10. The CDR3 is CASRDGQGGFEKLFF. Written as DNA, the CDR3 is TGTGCCAGCAGAGATGGACAGGGAGGATTTGAAAAACTGTTTTTT.

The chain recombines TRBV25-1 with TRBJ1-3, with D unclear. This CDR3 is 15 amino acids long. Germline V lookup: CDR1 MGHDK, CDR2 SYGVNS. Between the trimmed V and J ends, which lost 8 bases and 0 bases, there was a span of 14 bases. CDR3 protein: CASPERLSSGNTIYF. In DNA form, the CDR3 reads TGTGCCAGCCCGGAGAGGTTAAGCTCTGGAAACACCATATATTTT.

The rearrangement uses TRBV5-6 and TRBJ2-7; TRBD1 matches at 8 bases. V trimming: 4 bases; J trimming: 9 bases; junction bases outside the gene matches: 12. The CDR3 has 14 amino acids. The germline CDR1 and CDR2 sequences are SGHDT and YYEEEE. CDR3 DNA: TGTGCCAGCAGCGGAGGACAGGGCCGCGGGCGGCAGTACTTC. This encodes CASSGGQGRGRQYF. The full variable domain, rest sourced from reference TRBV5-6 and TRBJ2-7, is DAGVTQSPTHLIKTRGQQVTLRCSPKSGHDTVSWYQQALGQGPQFIFQYYEEEERQRGNFPDRFSGHQFPNYSSELNVNALLLGDSALYLCASSGGQGRGRQYFGPGTRLTVT.

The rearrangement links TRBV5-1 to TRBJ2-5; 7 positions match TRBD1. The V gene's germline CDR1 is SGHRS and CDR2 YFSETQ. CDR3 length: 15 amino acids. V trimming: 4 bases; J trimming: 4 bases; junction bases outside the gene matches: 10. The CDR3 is CASSRSGQTPETQYF. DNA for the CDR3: TGCGCCAGCAGCCGCTCGGGACAGACCCCAGAGACCCAGTACTTC.

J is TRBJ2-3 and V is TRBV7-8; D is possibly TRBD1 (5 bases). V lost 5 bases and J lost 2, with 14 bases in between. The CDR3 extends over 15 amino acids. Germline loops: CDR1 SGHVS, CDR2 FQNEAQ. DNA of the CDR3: TGTGCCAGCAGCCCGATCAGGGTGAACACAGATACGCAGTATTTT. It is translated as CASSPIRVNTDTQYF.

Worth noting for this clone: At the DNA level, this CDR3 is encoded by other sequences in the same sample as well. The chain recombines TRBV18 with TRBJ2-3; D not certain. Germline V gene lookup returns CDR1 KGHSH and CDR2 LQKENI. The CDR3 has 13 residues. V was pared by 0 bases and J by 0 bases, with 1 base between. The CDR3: CASSPPSTDTQYF. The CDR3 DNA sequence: TGTGCCAGCTCACCACCGAGCACAGATACGCAGTATTTT.

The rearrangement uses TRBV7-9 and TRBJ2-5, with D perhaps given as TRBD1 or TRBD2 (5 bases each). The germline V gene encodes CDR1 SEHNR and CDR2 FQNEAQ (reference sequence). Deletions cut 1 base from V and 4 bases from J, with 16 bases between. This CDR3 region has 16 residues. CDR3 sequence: CASSLGIGAGRETQYF. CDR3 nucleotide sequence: TGTGCCAGCAGCTTAGGGATTGGGGCAGGGAGAGAGACCCAGTACTTC.

The CDR3 reads CASSWGSTNEKLFF. DNA for the CDR3: TGCGCCAGCAGCTGGGGTTCAACTAATGAAAAACTGTTTTTT. The rearrangement joins TRBV5-1 to TRBJ1-4; no clear D gene. CDR1 and CDR2 (germline): SGHRS, YFSETQ. CDR3 length: 14 amino acids. V was clipped by 3 bases and J by 0 bases, with 6 bases between them.

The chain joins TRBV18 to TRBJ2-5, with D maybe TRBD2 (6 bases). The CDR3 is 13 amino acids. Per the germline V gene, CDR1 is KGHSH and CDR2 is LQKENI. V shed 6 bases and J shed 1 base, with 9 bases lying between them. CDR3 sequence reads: CASSPGLQETQYF. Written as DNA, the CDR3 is TGTGCCAGCTCCCCGGGACTCCAAGAGACCCAGTACTTC.

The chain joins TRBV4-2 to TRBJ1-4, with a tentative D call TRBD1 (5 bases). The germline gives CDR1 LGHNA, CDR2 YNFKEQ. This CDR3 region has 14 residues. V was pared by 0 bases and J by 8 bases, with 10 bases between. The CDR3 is CASSQDWGGEKLFF. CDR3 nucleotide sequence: TGTGCCAGCAGCCAAGATTGGGGGGGAGAAAAACTGTTTTTT.